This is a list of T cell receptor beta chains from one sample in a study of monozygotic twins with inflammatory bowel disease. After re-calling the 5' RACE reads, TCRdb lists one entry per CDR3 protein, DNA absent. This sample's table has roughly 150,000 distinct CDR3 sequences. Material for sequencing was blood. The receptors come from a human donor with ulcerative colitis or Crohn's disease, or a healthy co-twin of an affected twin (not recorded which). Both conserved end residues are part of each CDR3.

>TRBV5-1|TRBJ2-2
CASSLGSLSGRPMRELFF
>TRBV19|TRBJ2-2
CASSSHLGELFF
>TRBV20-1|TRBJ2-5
CSAREYHRGSGETQYF
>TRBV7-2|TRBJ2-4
CASTLSDIQYF
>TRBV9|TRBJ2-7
CASSLRGLAGGPPSGEQYF
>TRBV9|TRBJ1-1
CASSVAGSTEAFF
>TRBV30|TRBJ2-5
CAWSPSGSQTQYF
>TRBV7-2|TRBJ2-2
CASRIAGATGELFF
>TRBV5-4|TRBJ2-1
CASSPLPGLTDNEQFF
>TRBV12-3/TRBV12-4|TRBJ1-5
CASSRQGLNQPQHF
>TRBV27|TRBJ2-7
CASSLKPLGYEQYF
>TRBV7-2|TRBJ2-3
CASSFPGGADTQYF
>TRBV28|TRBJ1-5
CASSPLQGARQPQHF
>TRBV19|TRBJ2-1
CASSRQGFKSYNEQFF
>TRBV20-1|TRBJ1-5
CSAIGQGRNQPQHF
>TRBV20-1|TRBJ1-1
CSAREETGRTEAFF
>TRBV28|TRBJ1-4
CASSLLGLGKLKLFF
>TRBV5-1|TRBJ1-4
CASSPSGGEGEKLFF
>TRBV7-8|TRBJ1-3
CASSPGGVNSGNTIYF
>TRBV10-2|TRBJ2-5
CASGDGPRVTQYF
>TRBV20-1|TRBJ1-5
CSAGGGQPYSNQPQHF
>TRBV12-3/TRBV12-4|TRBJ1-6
CASSRQGALNSPLHF
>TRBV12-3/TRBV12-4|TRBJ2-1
CASSGGAGGNEQFF
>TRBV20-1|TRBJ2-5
CSARGLAGEIGQETQYF
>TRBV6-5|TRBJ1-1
CASSYPKGGPNTEAFF
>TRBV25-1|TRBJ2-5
CASSHGARLAGQETQYF
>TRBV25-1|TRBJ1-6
CASSEWKVGFASPLHF
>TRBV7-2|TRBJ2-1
CASSISSGSSYNEQFF
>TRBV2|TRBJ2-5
CATPGLAGVETQYF
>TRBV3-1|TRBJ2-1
CASTLLAGGRNEQFF
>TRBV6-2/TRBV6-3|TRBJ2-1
CASSYGRITGNEQFF
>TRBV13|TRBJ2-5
CASSHYRQETQYF
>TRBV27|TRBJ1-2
CASSSGTGAYGYTF
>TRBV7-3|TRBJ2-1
CASSLWEGPWNEQFF
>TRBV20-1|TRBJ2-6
CSARDSPGQLSGANVLTF
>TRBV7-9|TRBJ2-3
CASSLALAVSTDTQYF
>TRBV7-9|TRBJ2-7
CASGGTVSSYEQYF
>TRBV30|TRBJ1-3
CAWSVGPLIDF
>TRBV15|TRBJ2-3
CATSRGLAGGTDTQYF
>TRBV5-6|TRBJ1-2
CASRFIGNGYTF
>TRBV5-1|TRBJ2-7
CASSLGLAGVYEQYF
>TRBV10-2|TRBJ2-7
CASRYIAGPYEQYF
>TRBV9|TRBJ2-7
CASTPGLASSGYEQYF
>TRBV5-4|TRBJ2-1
CASSSRFRNEQFF
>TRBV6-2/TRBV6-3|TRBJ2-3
CASSYSSSGRSFTDTQYF
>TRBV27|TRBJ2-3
CASSPDRTSGADTQYF
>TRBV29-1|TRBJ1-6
CSAMTGANYNSPLHF
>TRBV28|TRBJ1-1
CASSLRPEGRTPEAFF
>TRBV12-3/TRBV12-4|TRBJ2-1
CASSLIQGLAGGPLGDGEQFF
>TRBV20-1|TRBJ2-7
CSATRQATYEQYF
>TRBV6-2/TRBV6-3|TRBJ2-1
CASGTSGPPYNEQFF
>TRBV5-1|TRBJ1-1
CASSSTWGQGSMNTEAFF